Sequencing of this T cell receptor (beta chain) was carried out in a study of cytomegalovirus exposure and HLA in healthy donors (TCRdb year 2017). General notes on the study: According to an earlier analysis of 587 of the donors, some 180 million T cells yielded 117 million unique TCR beta sequences and around 280 Gb of sequence data. HLA typing covered class I and class II loci at four-digit resolution. Several DR-DQ haplotypes were treated as single units for association and clustering because of strong linkage in the cohort. A later genetic analysis used genome-wide SNP genotypes for about 65% of the roughly 670 donors, treating that subset as a discovery cohort. Using immunosequencing, the study profiled T cell repertoires from 500 to 800 subjects and related those repertoires to cytomegalovirus serostatus. Donor age, sex, ethnicity and CMV serostatus were compiled together with the repertoire data. Across around 400 genotyped donors of the cohort, an average of roughly 250,000 unique TCR beta nucleotide sequences per donor were sequenced, and approximately 17% of those sequences were non-productive. Every repertoire in the discovery cohort had been generated on one and the same sequencing platform. In an earlier analysis of 500 to 650 of the donors, high-throughput TCR beta sequencing was used to judge whether each TCR beta V gene segment behaved as functional or pseudogenic. An early release that covered 500 to 800 HLA-typed donors contained around 300 gigabases of sequencing data and 75 million to 100 million unique TCR sequences. Besides the first cohort of under 700 subjects, a separate validation cohort made up of around 120 different subjects was used. To predict cytomegalovirus infection status, the study brought together high-throughput TCR immunosequencing, statistical association of individual TCRs with disease status, and machine learning. The study aimed to test whether signatures of past pathogen exposure could be identified by cataloging public T cell receptors. Typing coverage varied by locus: roughly 629-630 donors for A, B, C, DRB1 and DQB1; roughly 560 for DQA1; nearly 610 for DPA1; roughly 450 for DPB1. Rather than drawing on any new phenotypic data, the later analysis identified candidate immune exposures from TCR beta sequences and the way those sequences occurred across donors. A later analysis re-analyzed previously published TCR beta repertoires from 660 or so donors and added high-resolution HLA genotyping to study TCR occurrence patterns. Of the roughly 400 genotyped donors, approximately 83% fell in the genetic ancestry cluster associated with self-reported Caucasian donors.

CDR1 is given as MNHEY and CDR2 as SMNVEV, both from the germline V gene (reference sequence). Taken from cysteine to phenylalanine, the CDR3 has 17 residues. The DNA shown is the 51-base CDR3, in frame from base 1. Compared with germline, V lacks 2 bases and J lacks 4 bases; bases without a gene match: 11. In its sample, this clone was seen once. Its specific antigen is unknown. No base-level quality is on record; no much larger clone is a single base apart. Study-wide conclusions, independent of this receptor: In a later analysis, TCR association rates were found to vary across HLA loci, with the most associated TCRs seen for DRB1 alleles and the fewest for HLA-C alleles. It was suggested by the authors that the approach could potentially be generalized to other disease states and immunological phenotypes. In an earlier analysis of approximately 590 of the donors, most TCR beta V segments were observed in productive rearrangements about 87% or about 30% of the time, broadly matching IMGT annotations. In vitro tests confirmed that a few of the cytomegalovirus-associated TCR beta chains recognize cytomegalovirus antigens. A later analysis associated some 17,000 TCR beta sequences with specific HLA alleles at a false discovery rate of 0.05. Several of the top co-occurrence clusters appeared to be linked to parvovirus B19, influenza, CMV and Epstein-Barr virus, according to a later analysis. Some IMGT-functional V segments, including TRBV6-2 and TRBV6-3, could not be distinguished by the 87-base-pair reads and were therefore excluded. A further reported finding was that TCR beta sequences accurately predicted the HLA-A and HLA-B alleles for most subjects in the first cohort. Because HLA typing was missing for some donors at each locus, association tests included only the typed subset. A later analysis found that HLA-associated TCR beta chains were more clonally expanded and had lower generation probabilities than equally common non-associated chains. The classifier was reported to diagnose cytomegalovirus status with high specificity and sensitivity in both the original and validation cohorts. For the cohort, immune exposure information was limited to CMV serostatus. When HLA alleles, especially DR and DQ, strongly co-occurred, TCR associations were difficult to assign to individual alleles. According to a later analysis, most CMV-associated TCR beta chains appeared to be HLA-restricted, and the HLA associations seemed to be driven largely by CMV exposure. In the study, 150 to 200 TCR beta chains were listed as associated with cytomegalovirus. Sequencing depth was assumed to be roughly uniform across donors in the presence/absence analyses, though that assumption may not hold. Fewer than 20 rarely observed V segments, including chromosome 9 orphons, were excluded from the earlier analysis of just under 600 of the donors because counts were too low. An association between a missense DCLRE1C variant and V-gene and J-gene trimming of TCR beta chains was found in a later genetic analysis and replicated in an independent cohort. Most TCR sequences were observed very rarely across donors, whereas some public TCRs were present in many individuals. A cluster of highly shared sequence variants was judged likely to be a technical artifact of the sequencing pipeline. Correlated functional status among segregating V segments might be attributable to linkage disequilibrium, but an unknown experimental factor could not be ruled out. This cohort had only TCR beta chains sequenced, and the lack of alpha or paired-chain data limited which features could be detected. Compared with the 666-donor mean, donors in an Asian-associated ancestry cluster had fewer N-insertions in productive TCRs, according to a later genetic analysis.

The cohort comprised 550 to 700 healthy bone marrow donors. Cohort members were all nominally healthy when sampled, although unrecorded immune exposures were likely present. The donor tested CMV seronegative, placing the donor among the roughly 340 seronegative members of the cohort. Each donor provided a peripheral blood sample, and peripheral blood mononuclear cells were used for TCR beta sequencing. Genomic DNA was extracted from the blood cell samples with the Qiagen DNeasy Blood Extraction Kit. The library was prepared using the immunoSEQ multiplex PCR assay. For the multiplex PCR, a mixture combining 60 forward primers for TCR Vbeta segments and 13 reverse primers for TCR Jbeta segments was used. A multiplex PCR assay on genomic DNA amplified the CDR3 region of rearranged TCR beta genes. On the Illumina HiSeq System, the amplified TCR beta libraries were sequenced as 87-base-pair reads. The study's own analysis went as follows. Across the 640 or so repertoires, a later analysis counted roughly 77 million unique TCR beta chains, 9.5 million to 12 million of which were shared by at least two donors. A nearest-neighbor algorithm error-corrected the raw reads and collapsed the reads into unique sequences, merging closely related sequences to remove PCR and sequencing errors. To assign V, D and J gene segments, CDR3 sequences were aligned to IMGT reference sequences. For a sequence to be retained, a match of at least six nucleotides was required to both a V gene segment and a J gene segment. A rearrangement counted as productive if the CDR3 had no stop codons and remained in frame with V and J, and every other rearrangement counted as non-productive. CDR3 was defined by IMGT convention, running from the second conserved V-encoded cysteine to the conserved J-encoded phenylalanine. In an earlier analysis of 550 to 650 of the donors, sequences lacking an unambiguous match to a single V gene segment were excluded. In an earlier analysis of 450 to 700 of the donors, V segments were called functional above 56.7% productive rearrangements and were called segregating when the between-donor standard deviation exceeded 5%. A statistical classification framework was built to diagnose cytomegalovirus status from the catalog of TCR beta chain sequences. In a later analysis, TCR nucleotide sequences were compared against IMGT/GENE-DB human TR gene sequences so that V and J genes could be assigned. The TCRdist pipeline was used in a later analysis to assign CDR3 sequences and most-parsimonious VDJ recombination scenarios. In a later analysis, every TCR beta chain was defined by the combination of its CDR3 amino acid sequence and its V-gene family, and reads without a unique V-gene family were dropped. In a later analysis, fewer than 600 highly shared, low-generation-probability nucleotide sequences were removed to address suspected cross-contamination and a sequencing artifact. In a later analysis, a clonal expansion index was calculated for each public chain from normalized within-repertoire ranks of inferred template counts. Generation probabilities in a later analysis came from a VDJ recombination model fitted to out-of-frame rearrangements, and those results were checked against IGoR. Hypergeometric tests were used in a later analysis to score TCR-TCR, TCR-HLA and TCR-CMV co-occurrence, with a repertoire-size bias correction applied to the TCR pairs. False discovery rates were estimated in a later analysis by permuting HLA or CMV assignments 20 times. In a later analysis, co-occurring TCRs were grouped using DBSCAN, and TCRdist sequence similarity was added for clustering within HLA-allele-positive subsets. Repertoires with fewer than 30,000 or more than 120,000 public chains, plus five repertoires with anomalous nucleotide sharing, were excluded from co-occurrence clustering. TCRdb took this table from immuneACCESS and kept in-frame rearrangements with V and J called. Such tables lack part of the clones; where checked against another copy, unresolved V genes explain under half of the gap, and the rest is unexplained. Clone size and V and J calls were adopted from that table, with D and trimming inferred from the DNA. The sample includes about 60,000 clones, with roughly 80% observed a single time. The ten biggest clones cover about 1.4% of the sample.

This chain is built from TRBV27 and TRBJ1-2, with 9 junctional bases fitting TRBD1. The receptor comes from a man under 40 in good health and CMV-seronegative. Sequencing used PBMCs. The nucleotide sequence is TGTGCCAGCAGTTTAGTGGGACAGGGAGGGGGAGGCTATGGCTACACCTTC. Its translation reads: CASSLVGQGGGGYGYTF.